These T cell receptor beta chains were read from a single sample in a study of OX40 agonist ivuxolimab in advanced cancers. Here immunoSEQ multiplex PCR was the method, and the copy in TCRdb shows in-frame clones only, minus some. The sample has about 100,000 clones, around 85% seen once. This specimen consisted of CD4+ or CD8+ T cells sorted from blood, obtained in a trial of the OX40 agonist ivuxolimab. All receptors come from an adult with an advanced solid tumor such as melanoma, head and neck, liver or kidney cancer. Each CDR3 is given with its conserved first and last residue. Each record gives: clone size, J gene, D gene, V gene, CDR3 DNA, CDR3 protein. The D gene is left open where the match is weak. Expanded clones are given a class, and other clones once, few, many or no size at all.

clone size: .; J gene: TRBJ2-5; D gene: TRBD2; V gene: TRBV9; CDR3 DNA: TGTGCCAGCAGCGTAGGGGCTAGCGGGAGGTCAGGAGAGACCCAGTACTTC; CDR3 protein: CASSVGASGRSGETQYF
clone size: .; J gene: TRBJ2-1; D gene: .; V gene: TRBV11-3; CDR3 DNA: TGTGCCAGCTTAGGGGTTCCCTACAATGAGCAGTTCTTC; CDR3 protein: CASLGVPYNEQFF
clone size: .; J gene: TRBJ1-2; D gene: TRBD1; V gene: TRBV18; CDR3 DNA: TGTGCCAGCTCACTACCGGACAGGAGTGGCTACACCTTC; CDR3 protein: CASSLPDRSGYTF
clone size: .; J gene: TRBJ2-7; D gene: .; V gene: TRBV6-6; CDR3 DNA: TGTGCCAGCAGCCGATCAACCTACGAGCAGTACTTC; CDR3 protein: CASSRSTYEQYF
clone size: .; J gene: TRBJ1-5; D gene: .; V gene: TRBV28; CDR3 DNA: TGTGCCAGCATTAGGGCAGGAGAAGATTATCAGCCCCAGCATTTT; CDR3 protein: CASIRAGEDYQPQHF
clone size: .; J gene: TRBJ1-1; D gene: .; V gene: TRBV15; CDR3 DNA: TGTGCCACCAGCAGACCGGAGAAGGGACCGAACACTGAAGCTTTCTTT; CDR3 protein: CATSRPEKGPNTEAFF
clone size: .; J gene: TRBJ1-2; D gene: .; V gene: TRBV30; CDR3 DNA: TGTGCCTGGAGTACTGGGGGTGGCTATGGCTACACCTTC; CDR3 protein: CAWSTGGGYGYTF
clone size: few; J gene: TRBJ1-2; D gene: .; V gene: TRBV7-2; CDR3 DNA: TGTGCCAGCAGCCCGGGTAGTGGCTACACCTTC; CDR3 protein: CASSPGSGYTF
clone size: .; J gene: TRBJ1-3; D gene: TRBD1; V gene: TRBV19; CDR3 DNA: TGTGCCAGTAGTATAACCCCGGGACAGGCTGGAAACACCATATATTTT; CDR3 protein: CASSITPGQAGNTIYF
clone size: .; J gene: TRBJ1-2; D gene: .; V gene: TRBV27; CDR3 DNA: TGTGCCAGCAGTTTTCTAGGAGGGTCCTATGGCTACACCTTC; CDR3 protein: CASSFLGGSYGYTF
clone size: .; J gene: TRBJ1-1; D gene: .; V gene: TRBV6-6; CDR3 DNA: TGTGCCAGCAGACTCAGGGAGGGCACTGAAGCTTTCTTT; CDR3 protein: CASRLREGTEAFF
clone size: .; J gene: TRBJ2-2; D gene: .; V gene: TRBV6-1; CDR3 DNA: TGTGCCAGCAGTGAAATCGGGGAGCTGTTTTTT; CDR3 protein: CASSEIGELFF
clone size: .; J gene: TRBJ2-2; D gene: .; V gene: TRBV15; CDR3 DNA: TGTGCCACCAGAGCACAGGCTAACACCGGGGAGCTGTTTTTT; CDR3 protein: CATRAQANTGELFF
clone size: .; J gene: TRBJ2-1; D gene: TRBD2; V gene: TRBV6-5; CDR3 DNA: TGTGCCAGCACCGGGACTAGCGGGAATTACAATGAGCAGTTCTTC; CDR3 protein: CASTGTSGNYNEQFF
clone size: .; J gene: TRBJ2-7; D gene: .; V gene: TRBV7-3; CDR3 DNA: TGTGCCAGCAGCCATCAAATGGGGCGGGTTCTTAGGGAGCAGTACTTC; CDR3 protein: CASSHQMGRVLREQYF
clone size: .; J gene: TRBJ2-3; D gene: .; V gene: TRBV7-9; CDR3 DNA: TGTGCCAGCAGCCCTACAAGTTGGGCGGATACGCAGTATTTT; CDR3 protein: CASSPTSWADTQYF
clone size: .; J gene: TRBJ1-1; D gene: .; V gene: TRBV19; CDR3 DNA: TGTGCCAGTAGTAACCAGAGAGACACTGAAGCTTTCTTT; CDR3 protein: CASSNQRDTEAFF
clone size: once; J gene: TRBJ1-1; D gene: TRBD1; V gene: TRBV6-5; CDR3 DNA: TGTGCCAGCAGTTACTCGGGACAGGGGGCGACTGAAGCTTTCTTT; CDR3 protein: CASSYSGQGATEAFF
clone size: .; J gene: TRBJ2-1; D gene: .; V gene: TRBV5-1; CDR3 DNA: TGCGCCAGCAGTTTTCGTGCTAGTTTGAATGAGCAGTTCTTC; CDR3 protein: CASSFRASLNEQFF
clone size: once; J gene: TRBJ2-3; D gene: TRBD2; V gene: TRBV7-6; CDR3 DNA: TGTGCCAGCAGCTTTGGACCCAGCGGGAGCGGTTCAACAGATACGCAGTATTTT; CDR3 protein: CASSFGPSGSGSTDTQYF
clone size: .; J gene: TRBJ1-4; D gene: TRBD1; V gene: TRBV30; CDR3 DNA: TGTGCCTGGGGACAGGGGATAAATGAAAAACTGTTTTTT; CDR3 protein: CAWGQGINEKLFF
clone size: once; J gene: TRBJ2-1; D gene: .; V gene: TRBV10-3; CDR3 DNA: TGTGCCATCAGCCGGGACGGCGAATACAATGAGCAGTTCTTC; CDR3 protein: CAISRDGEYNEQFF
clone size: .; J gene: TRBJ2-1; D gene: TRBD2; V gene: TRBV6-4; CDR3 DNA: TGTGCCAGCAGTGAATCGGCGGGGGGGCCGAATGAGCAGTTCTTC; CDR3 protein: CASSESAGGPNEQFF
clone size: .; J gene: TRBJ2-2; D gene: .; V gene: TRBV30; CDR3 DNA: TGTGCCTGGAACTTTAATGACGGGGAGCTGTTTTTT; CDR3 protein: CAWNFNDGELFF
clone size: .; J gene: TRBJ1-3; D gene: .; V gene: TRBV2; CDR3 DNA: TGTGCCAGCAGTGAAGAAACAGGGTACGGAAACACCATATATTTT; CDR3 protein: CASSEETGYGNTIYF
clone size: .; J gene: TRBJ1-5; D gene: TRBD1; V gene: TRBV6-5; CDR3 DNA: TGTGCCAGCAGTCCGACAGGGAGAGAACAGCCCCAGCATTTT; CDR3 protein: CASSPTGREQPQHF
clone size: .; J gene: TRBJ1-1; D gene: .; V gene: TRBV27; CDR3 DNA: TGTGCCAGCAGTTTATCCATGGGGGTTAGCACTGAAGCTTTCTTT; CDR3 protein: CASSLSMGVSTEAFF
clone size: .; J gene: TRBJ2-1; D gene: .; V gene: TRBV18; CDR3 DNA: TGTGCCAGCTCCGGATTGAGGACCGCGGATGAGCAGTTCTTC; CDR3 protein: CASSGLRTADEQFF
clone size: .; J gene: TRBJ2-5; D gene: TRBD1; V gene: TRBV7-2; CDR3 DNA: TGTGCCAGCAGCGTAGACAGGGGAGAGACCCAGTACTTC; CDR3 protein: CASSVDRGETQYF
clone size: .; J gene: TRBJ1-2; D gene: .; V gene: TRBV6-1; CDR3 DNA: TGTGCCAGCAAGAGGGCGGAATTATTCTATGGCTACACCTTC; CDR3 protein: CASKRAELFYGYTF
clone size: .; J gene: TRBJ2-7; D gene: TRBD1; V gene: TRBV7-2; CDR3 DNA: TGTGCCAGCACCCACAGGGGCGCCTTGGGCGGCGAGCAGTACTTC; CDR3 protein: CASTHRGALGGEQYF
clone size: .; J gene: TRBJ1-1; D gene: .; V gene: TRBV4-1; CDR3 DNA: TGCGCCAGCAGCCAAGATAGTCGGTCGAACACTGAAGCTTTCTTT; CDR3 protein: CASSQDSRSNTEAFF
clone size: .; J gene: TRBJ1-1; D gene: .; V gene: TRBV27; CDR3 DNA: TGTGCCAGCAGTAAACAGGGTATGAACACTGAAGCTTTCTTT; CDR3 protein: CASSKQGMNTEAFF
clone size: .; J gene: TRBJ2-7; D gene: .; V gene: TRBV7-2; CDR3 DNA: TGTGCCAGCAGCTTAAGGGGGGGGACAACCTACGAGCAGTACTTC; CDR3 protein: CASSLRGGTTYEQYF
clone size: .; J gene: TRBJ2-3; D gene: .; V gene: TRBV27; CDR3 DNA: TGTGCCAGCTGGGCCTGGGGCCTCACAGATACGCAGTATTTT; CDR3 protein: CASWAWGLTDTQYF
clone size: .; J gene: TRBJ2-2; D gene: .; V gene: TRBV14; CDR3 DNA: TGTGCCAGCAGCCTACTTGAGGGGAAAATCGCCGGGGAGCTGTTTTTT; CDR3 protein: CASSLLEGKIAGELFF
clone size: .; J gene: TRBJ2-7; D gene: TRBD2; V gene: TRBV5-1; CDR3 DNA: TGCGCCAGCAGCTTTTTAGCGGGGGGTACCTACGAGCAGTACTTC; CDR3 protein: CASSFLAGGTYEQYF
clone size: .; J gene: TRBJ1-3; D gene: TRBD1; V gene: TRBV5-1; CDR3 DNA: TGCGCCAGCAGCATAGGACAGGGGCCCATATATTTT; CDR3 protein: CASSIGQGPIYF
clone size: .; J gene: TRBJ1-2; D gene: TRBD1; V gene: TRBV5-6; CDR3 DNA: TGTGCCAGCAGCTTCGGGGACAGGAGCTATGGCTACACCTTC; CDR3 protein: CASSFGDRSYGYTF
clone size: once; J gene: TRBJ1-2; D gene: .; V gene: TRBV13; CDR3 DNA: TGTGCCAGCAGCCTCCGGGACGGACTCTATGGCTACACCTTC; CDR3 protein: CASSLRDGLYGYTF
clone size: .; J gene: TRBJ1-1; D gene: .; V gene: TRBV6-6; CDR3 DNA: TGTGCCAGCAGTCTCGCTGCGGACTATGAAGCTTTCTTT; CDR3 protein: CASSLAADYEAFF
clone size: .; J gene: TRBJ2-5; D gene: TRBD1; V gene: TRBV12-5; CDR3 DNA: TGTGCTAGTGGTTTGGATACAGGGGGGGAGACCCAGTACTTC; CDR3 protein: CASGLDTGGETQYF
clone size: .; J gene: TRBJ1-2; D gene: TRBD1; V gene: TRBV6-5; CDR3 DNA: TGTGCCAGCAGTGGGACAGTCAACTATGGCTACACCTTC; CDR3 protein: CASSGTVNYGYTF
clone size: once; J gene: TRBJ2-1; D gene: .; V gene: TRBV14; CDR3 DNA: TGTGCCAGCAGCCAAGATCCAGCGTATTACAATGAGCAGTTCTTC; CDR3 protein: CASSQDPAYYNEQFF
clone size: .; J gene: TRBJ1-5; D gene: .; V gene: TRBV15; CDR3 DNA: TGTGCCACCAGCAGAGTTAACTCCCGAGGAAGTCAGCCCCAGCATTTT; CDR3 protein: CATSRVNSRGSQPQHF
clone size: .; J gene: TRBJ2-1; D gene: .; V gene: TRBV5-1; CDR3 DNA: TGCGCCAGCAGCTTAACGGTCACCTACAATGAGCAGTTCTTC; CDR3 protein: CASSLTVTYNEQFF
clone size: .; J gene: TRBJ1-1; D gene: .; V gene: TRBV7-9; CDR3 DNA: TGTGCCAGCAGCTTGGAGACTGAAGCTTTCTTT; CDR3 protein: CASSLETEAFF
clone size: once; J gene: TRBJ2-1; D gene: TRBD2; V gene: TRBV7-2; CDR3 DNA: TGTGCCAGCAGCCTACGACTAGCGGGAGAACCTAACAATGAGCAGTTCTTC; CDR3 protein: CASSLRLAGEPNNEQFF
clone size: .; J gene: TRBJ2-5; D gene: TRBD1; V gene: TRBV11-2; CDR3 DNA: TGTGCCAGCAGCTCGACCGGGACAGGGGATTTCGGGACCCAGTACTTC; CDR3 protein: CASSSTGTGDFGTQYF
clone size: .; J gene: TRBJ2-7; D gene: .; V gene: TRBV6-1; CDR3 DNA: TGTGCCAGCAGTGAACTTCTCAATTTGTACTTC; CDR3 protein: CASSELLNLYF
clone size: .; J gene: TRBJ1-6; D gene: .; V gene: TRBV6-1; CDR3 DNA: TGTGCCAGCAGTGAAACGTACTCCTATAATTCACCCCTCCACTTT; CDR3 protein: CASSETYSYNSPLHF
clone size: .; J gene: TRBJ2-5; D gene: TRBD2; V gene: TRBV5-1; CDR3 DNA: TGCGCCAGCAGCTTGGCGGGGGGGCAAGAGACCCAGTACTTC; CDR3 protein: CASSLAGGQETQYF
clone size: .; J gene: TRBJ2-1; D gene: .; V gene: TRBV14; CDR3 DNA: TGTGCCAGCAGCCAAGAATTGGGGCGGGGTGAGCAGTTCTTC; CDR3 protein: CASSQELGRGEQFF